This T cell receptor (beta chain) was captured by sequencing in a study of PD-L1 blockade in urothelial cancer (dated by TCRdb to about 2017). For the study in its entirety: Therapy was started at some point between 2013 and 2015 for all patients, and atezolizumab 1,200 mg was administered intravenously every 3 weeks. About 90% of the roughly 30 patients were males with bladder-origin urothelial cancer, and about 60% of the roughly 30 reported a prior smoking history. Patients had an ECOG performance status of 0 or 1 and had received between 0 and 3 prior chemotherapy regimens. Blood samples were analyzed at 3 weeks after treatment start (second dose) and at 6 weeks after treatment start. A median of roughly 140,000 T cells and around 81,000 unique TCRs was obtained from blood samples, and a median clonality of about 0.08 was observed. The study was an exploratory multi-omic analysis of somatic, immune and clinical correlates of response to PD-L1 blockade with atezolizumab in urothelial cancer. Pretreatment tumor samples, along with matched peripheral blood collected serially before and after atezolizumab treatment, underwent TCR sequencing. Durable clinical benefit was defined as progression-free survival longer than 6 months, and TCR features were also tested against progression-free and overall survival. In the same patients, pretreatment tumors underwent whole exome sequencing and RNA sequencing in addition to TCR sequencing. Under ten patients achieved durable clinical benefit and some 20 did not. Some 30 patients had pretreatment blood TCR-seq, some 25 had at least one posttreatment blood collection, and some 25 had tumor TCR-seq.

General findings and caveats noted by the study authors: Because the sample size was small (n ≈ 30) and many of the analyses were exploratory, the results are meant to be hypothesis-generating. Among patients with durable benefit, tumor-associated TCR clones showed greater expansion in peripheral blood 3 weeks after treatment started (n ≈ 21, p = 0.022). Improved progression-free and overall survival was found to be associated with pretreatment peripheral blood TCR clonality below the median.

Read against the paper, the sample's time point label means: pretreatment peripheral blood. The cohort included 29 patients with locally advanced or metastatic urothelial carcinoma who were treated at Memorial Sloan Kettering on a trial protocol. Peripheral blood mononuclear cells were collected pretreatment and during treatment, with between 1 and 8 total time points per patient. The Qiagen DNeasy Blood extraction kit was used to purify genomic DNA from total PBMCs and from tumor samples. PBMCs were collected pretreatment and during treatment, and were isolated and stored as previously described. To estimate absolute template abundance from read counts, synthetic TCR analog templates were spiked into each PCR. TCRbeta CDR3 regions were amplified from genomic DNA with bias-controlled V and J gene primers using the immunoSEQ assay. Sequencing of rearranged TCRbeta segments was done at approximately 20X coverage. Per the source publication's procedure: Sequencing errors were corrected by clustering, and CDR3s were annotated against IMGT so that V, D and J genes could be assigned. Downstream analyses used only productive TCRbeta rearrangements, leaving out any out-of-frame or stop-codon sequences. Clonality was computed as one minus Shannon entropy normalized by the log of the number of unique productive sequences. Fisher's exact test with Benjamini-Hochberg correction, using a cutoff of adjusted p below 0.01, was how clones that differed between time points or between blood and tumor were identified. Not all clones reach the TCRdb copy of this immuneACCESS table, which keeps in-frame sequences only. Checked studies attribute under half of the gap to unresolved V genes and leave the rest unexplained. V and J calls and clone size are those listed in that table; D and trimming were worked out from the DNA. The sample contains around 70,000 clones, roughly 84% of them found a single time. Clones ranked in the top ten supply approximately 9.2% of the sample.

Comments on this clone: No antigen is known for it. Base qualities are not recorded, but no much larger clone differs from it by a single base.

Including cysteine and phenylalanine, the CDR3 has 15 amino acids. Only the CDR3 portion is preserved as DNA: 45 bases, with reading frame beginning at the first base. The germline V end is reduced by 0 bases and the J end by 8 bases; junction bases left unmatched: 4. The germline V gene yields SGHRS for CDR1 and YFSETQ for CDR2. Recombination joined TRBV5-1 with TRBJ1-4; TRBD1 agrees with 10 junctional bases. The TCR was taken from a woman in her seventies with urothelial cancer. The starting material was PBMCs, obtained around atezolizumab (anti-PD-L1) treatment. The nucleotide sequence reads TGCGCCAGCAGCTTGGAGCGGGGACAGGGGGAAAAACTGTTTTTT. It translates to CASSLERGQGEKLFF.